The T cell receptor beta chain under discussion was sequenced for a study of radiotherapy plus CTLA-4 blockade in lung cancer. Study outcomes and limitations: Per reports, early blood T cell clone dynamics, plus interferon-beta, forecast response most strongly.

CDR1 is SEHNR, CDR2 FQNEAQ, per germline (reference sequence). The CDR3 sequence is 15 residues long. The V gene end was trimmed by 6 bases and the J gene end by 6 bases; junction bases not matched to a gene: 10. A remark on this clone: Its antigen is currently unknown.

TCRdb's table, derived via immunoSEQ multiplex PCR, lists solely in-frame clones and lacks some. The table lists about 80,000 clones, approximately 80% of them singletons. The J gene is TRBJ1-4, the V gene TRBV7-9; 7 bases agree with TRBD1. Material: peripheral blood, obtained from a patient treated with radiotherapy plus ipilimumab. This TCR was recovered from a human donor with non-small cell lung cancer who had stable disease on radiotherapy plus ipilimumab. CDR3 residues: CASSPPGTDYEKLFF. The CDR3 region has the DNA TGTGCCAGCAGTCCCCCCGGGACAGATTATGAAAAACTGTTTTTT.